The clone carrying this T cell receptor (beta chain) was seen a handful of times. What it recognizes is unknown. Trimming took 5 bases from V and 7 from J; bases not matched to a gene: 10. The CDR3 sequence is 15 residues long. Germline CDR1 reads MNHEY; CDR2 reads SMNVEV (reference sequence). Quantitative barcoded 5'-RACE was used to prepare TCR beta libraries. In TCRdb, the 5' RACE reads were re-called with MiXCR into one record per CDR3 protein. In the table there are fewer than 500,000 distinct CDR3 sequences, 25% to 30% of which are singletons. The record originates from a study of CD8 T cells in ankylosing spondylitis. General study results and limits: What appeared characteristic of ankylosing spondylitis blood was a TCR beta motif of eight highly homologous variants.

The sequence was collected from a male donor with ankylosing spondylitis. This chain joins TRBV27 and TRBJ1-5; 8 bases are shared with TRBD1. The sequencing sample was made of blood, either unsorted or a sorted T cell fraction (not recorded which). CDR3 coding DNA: TGTGCCAGCAGTGTGGGCAGGGGGCTTGGGCAGCCCCAGCATTTT. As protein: CASSVGRGLGQPQHF.